This T cell receptor beta chain was recovered during a study of a mutant IDH1 vaccine in newly diagnosed glioma. In the study overall: Vaccination began 4-6 weeks post radiotherapy alone, or with temozolomide cycles.

Germline CDR1 LGHNT, CDR2 FRNRAP. The V and J ends lost 0 bases and 3 bases respectively, with 11 bases between them. CDR3 length: 15 amino acids. Assay used: immunoSEQ multiplex PCR; TCRdb lists only in-frame clones, some missing. The data show some 10,000 clones, about 81% seen once. The time point: week 47, end of study. Doses of 300 ug of mutant IDH1 20-mer peptide were given with topical imiquimod. A remark on this clone: The antigen remains undetermined.

This TCR was sampled from a man under 40 with glioma. The material was PBMCs, obtained from a glioma patient whose treatment included an IDH1 peptide vaccine. The V and J genes are TRBV12-5 and TRBJ1-1; no firm D call. DNA of the CDR3: TGTGCTAGTGGTTTGGTTGTGGCCTGGGACACTGAAGCTTTCTTT. Residues: CASGLVVAWDTEAFF.